The 18 T cell receptor beta chains listed next were all sequenced from one sample in a study of regulatory T cells in long-lasting Graves disease. Construction of the TCR beta libraries employed iRepertoire HTBI primers in conjunction with Arm-PCR of CDR3 regions. A single record per CDR3 protein comes from TCRdb applying MiXCR to the multiplex PCR reads. Among 200,000 to 250,000 distinct CDR3 sequences listed, about 17% were seen once. Sample time point: newly diagnosed GD, antithyroid drugs for less than 3 months. TCR sequences were obtained from RNA taken from PBMCs. The sample consisted of peripheral blood mononuclear cells (PBMCs), taken at new diagnosis, from a patient treated with antithyroid drugs. The receptors shown here come from a female donor with Graves disease.

Ten or more counts support this clonotype. This sequence joins TRBV24-1 and TRBJ1-4; 7 bases line up with TRBD1. The V gene end was trimmed by 3 bases and the J gene end by 8 bases; junction bases not matched to a gene: 5. Germline V CDR1 and CDR2: KGHDR, SFDVKD. CDR3 size: 14 residues. The CDR3 spells CATSDRTGAEKLFF. For the CDR3, the DNA is TGTGCCACCAGTGATCGGACAGGAGCCGAAAAACTGTTTTTT.

This chain connects TRBV24-1 to TRBJ2-4; D remains ambiguous. Per the germline V gene, CDR1 is KGHDR and CDR2 is SFDVKD. This CDR3 region has 14 residues. Trimming left V 6 bases short and J 6 bases short, with 14 bases between. The CDR3 DNA follows: TGTGCCACCAGTCTCAGCGACGCATCAAACATTCAGTACTTC. Its protein product is CATSLSDASNIQYF.

This clonotype was detected ten times or more. The chain employs TRBV2 and TRBJ2-2; D is perhaps TRBD2 (6 bases). Germline CDR1 SNHLY, CDR2 FYNNEI. The CDR3 length is 14 residues. Trimming pared 7 bases from V and 2 bases from J, leaving 11 bases between. CDR3 sequence (DNA): TGTGCCAGCAAGCCTAGCGAAAACACCGGGGAGCTGTTTTTT. It is translated as CASKPSENTGELFF.

This clonotype was seen many times. The rearrangement links TRBV11-3 to TRBJ2-3, with D maybe TRBD1 (6 bases). CDR3 length: 16 residues. The germline CDR1 and CDR2 sequences are SGHNT and YENEEA. Between the trimmed V and J ends, which lost 2 bases and 0 bases, there was a span of 12 bases. DNA of the CDR3: TGTGCCAGCAGCTTACTCTGGGGACAAAGCACAGATACGCAGTATTTT. Translating gives CASSLLWGQSTDTQYF.

This clonotype was picked up many times. This chain links TRBV7-3 with TRBJ2-2; 7 nucleotides line up with TRBD1. With 1 base clipped from V and 6 bases from J, the junction kept 5 bases outside the gene matches. Germline CDR1 and CDR2: SGHTA and FQGTGA. CDR3 length equals 15 residues. CDR3 amino acids: CASSLSSGGSGELFF. The DNA of the CDR3 is TGTGCCAGCAGCTTAAGTTCAGGGGGATCCGGGGAGCTGTTTTTT. Full variable domain (remainder filled in from reference TRBV7-3 and TRBJ2-2): GAGVSQTPSNKVTEKGKYVELRCDPISGHTALYWYRQSLGQGPEFLIYFQGTGAADDSGLPNDRFFAVRPEGSVSTLKIQRTERGDSAVYLCASSLSSGGSGELFFGEGSRLTVL.

The V call is TRBV7-2, the J call TRBJ2-5; maybe TRBD2 (6 bases). This CDR3 comprises 15 residues. Trimming removed 5 bases at V and 9 bases at J, with 22 bases between. CDR1 and CDR2 from the germline V gene are SGHTA and FQGNSA. The CDR3 DNA sequence: TGTGCCAGCAGCCCCCTAATGCCCGTGGGGGAGGCCCAGTACTTC. This codes for CASSPLMPVGEAQYF.

This clonotype was recorded at least ten times. The rearrangement links TRBV2 to TRBJ1-5; tentatively, D is TRBD1 (6 bases). The CDR3 extends over 15 amino acids. CDR1 is SNHLY and CDR2 is FYNNEI in the germline V gene. With 5 bases removed from V and 4 bases from J, the gap between germline ends came to 15 bases. CDR3 residues: CASSHTQGWNQPQHF. The DNA for the CDR3 is TGTGCCAGCAGTCATACTCAGGGGTGGAATCAGCCCCAGCATTTT.

The table lists this clonotype with many counts. The J gene is TRBJ1-2, the V gene TRBV30; D remains unclear. The CDR3 covers 12 residues. Trimming shortened V by 2 bases and J by 7 bases, and 11 bases separated the two germline ends. CDR1 and CDR2 from the germline V gene are GTSNPN and SVGIG (reference sequence). CDR3 loop: CAWSFSEAGYTF. The CDR3 DNA is TGTGCCTGGAGTTTTTCAGAGGCTGGCTACACCTTC.

J is TRBJ2-1 and V is TRBV9, with 16 bases fitting TRBD2. CDR1 SGDLS and CDR2 YYNGEE come from the germline V gene. With 0 bases clipped from V and 0 bases from J, the junction kept 6 bases outside the gene matches. The CDR3 runs to 20 residues. This CDR3 is CASSVEGTSGRASSYNEQFF. The CDR3 DNA reads TGTGCCAGCAGCGTAGAGGGGACTAGCGGGAGGGCCAGCTCCTACAATGAGCAGTTCTTC.

The sample holds many counts of this clonotype. V usage is TRBV30 and J usage is TRBJ1-4; D is uncertain. V lost 2 bases to trimming and J lost 4 bases, with 8 bases between them. The germline gives CDR1 GTSNPN, CDR2 SVGIG (reference sequence). CDR3 size: 13 residues. CDR3 in amino acids: CAWSRASNEKLFF. In DNA form, the CDR3 reads TGTGCCTGGAGTAGGGCAAGTAATGAAAAACTGTTTTTT.

This clonotype was recorded many times. The rearrangement joins TRBV14 to TRBJ2-5, with unresolved D. CDR3 length: 14 residues. Germline-derived CDR1 and CDR2 are SGHDN and FVKESK. Trimming cost V 0 bases and J 5 bases, with 10 bases left between them. CDR3 amino acids: CASSQERGLETQYF. In nucleotides, the CDR3 is TGTGCCAGCAGCCAAGAACGTGGTTTGGAGACCCAGTACTTC.

At least ten counts were recorded for this clonotype. The chain is built from TRBV5-6 and TRBJ2-3; possibly TRBD1 for D (6 bases). The CDR3 is 16 amino acids. Germline assignment: CDR1 SGHDT and CDR2 YYEEEE. With 3 bases removed from V and 4 bases from J, the gap between germline ends came to 18 bases. CDR3 residues: CASSSPRQGNPDTQYF. The CDR3 nucleotides read TGTGCCAGCAGCTCCCCGAGGCAGGGGAACCCAGATACGCAGTATTTT.

This clonotype was counted many times. V and J are TRBV7-3 and TRBJ2-2, with a tentative D call TRBD2 (6 bases). The CDR3 length is 15 residues. The germline CDR1 and CDR2 sequences are SGHTA and FQGTGA. Trimming took 5 bases from V and 3 from J, leaving 13 bases between them. The CDR3 spells CASSPPGVDTGELFF. In DNA, the CDR3 is TGTGCCAGCAGCCCGCCGGGGGTTGACACCGGGGAGCTGTTTTTT.

In its sample, this clonotype was seen many times. The gene calls are TRBV6-1 and TRBJ2-7; TRBD2 matches at 14 bases. Per germline, CDR1 MNHNS and CDR2 SASEGT. V shed 5 bases and J 7 bases; nucleotides not matched to a gene: 7. The CDR3 runs 15 residues. The CDR3 DNA reads as TGTGCCAGCAGTAACCCGGGACTAGCGGGAGTGGAGCAGTACTTC. Protein product: CASSNPGLAGVEQYF.

This clonotype was counted ten times or more. This chain joins TRBV29-1 and TRBJ2-6, with a possible D match to TRBD2 (5 bases). Germline V gene data show CDR1 as SQVTM and CDR2 as ANQGSEA. Trimming took off 5 bases at V and 0 bases at J, with 14 bases between the two ends. The CDR3 has 16 amino acids. Here the CDR3 DNA reads TGCAGCGTTCTCCGGGCAGGAGGCTCTGGGGCCAACGTCCTGACTTTC. This encodes CSVLRAGGSGANVLTF.

The chain couples TRBV6-2 or TRBV6-3 to TRBJ2-5, with 9 bases that match TRBD1. The CDR3 runs to 14 residues. V trimming: 11 bases; J trimming: 7 bases; junction bases outside the gene matches: 14. Germline loops: CDR1 MNHEY, CDR2 SVGEGT. CDR3 sequence (DNA): TGTGCCTGCGAGATTATGACAGGGGGGAGGACCCAGTACTTC. This gives the protein CACEIMTGGRTQYF.

The V gene is TRBV13, the J gene TRBJ2-7, with 14 nucleotides matching TRBD2. The CDR3 runs 17 residues. The junction had 9 bases not matched to a gene; V was cut back by 4 bases and J by 4 bases. The germline CDR1 and CDR2 sequences are PRHDT and FYEKMQ (reference sequence). CDR3 amino acids: CASSSSTSGRAGYEQYF. The CDR3 DNA reads as TGTGCCAGCAGCTCGTCGACTAGCGGGAGGGCCGGGTACGAGCAGTACTTC.

This clonotype was seen at least ten times. The chain recombines TRBV6-2 or TRBV6-3 with TRBJ2-7; D is perhaps TRBD1 (5 bases). Germline V gene lookup returns CDR1 MNHEY and CDR2 SVGEGT. Trimming took off 3 bases at V and 5 bases at J, with 26 bases between the two ends. The CDR3 length is 18 residues. CDR3 bases: TGTGCCAGCAGTTATCTCTCGGCGTGGGGCCCCGTTCTCCACGAGCAGTACTTC. It is translated as CASSYLSAWGPVLHEQYF.